Below, 31 T cell receptor beta chains from the same sample are listed, as sequenced in a study of OX40 agonist ivuxolimab in advanced cancers. Sequenced by immunoSEQ multiplex PCR; TCRdb stores in-frame clones only, minus some. This sample has around 98,000 clones, with approximately 88% found just once. Sequenced material: CD4+ or CD8+ T cells sorted from blood, taken in a trial of the OX40 agonist ivuxolimab. The receptors come from an adult with an advanced solid tumor such as melanoma, head and neck, liver or kidney cancer.

The chain recombines TRBV14 with TRBJ2-1; no clear D gene. V shed 0 bases and J shed 10 bases, with 7 bases lying between them. The CDR3 is 12 amino acids. Germline values: CDR1 SGHDN, CDR2 FVKESK. CDR3 sequence: CASSQEVGEQFF. CDR3 DNA: TGTGCCAGCAGCCAAGAGGTTGGGGAGCAGTTCTTC.

The CDR3 is CASSRGSGGAFETQYF. The CDR3 nucleotides read TGTGCCAGCAGCCGCGGTAGTGGGGGGGCGTTTGAGACCCAGTACTTC. This chain connects TRBV11-2 to TRBJ2-5, with a weak D call TRBD2 (7 bases). The CDR3 runs to 16 residues. Trimming shortened V by 5 bases and J by 5 bases, and 21 bases separated the two germline ends. Germline values: CDR1 SGHAT, CDR2 FQNNGV.

The gene calls are TRBV7-2 and TRBJ2-5, with D unclear. The CDR3 runs 14 residues. CDR1 and CDR2 (germline): SGHTA, FQGNSA. The V gene lost 0 bases and the J gene lost 5 bases, with 10 bases spanning the gap. CDR3 DNA sequence: TGTGCCAGCAGCTTAGCAGGGATAAGGGAGACCCAGTACTTC. Translating gives CASSLAGIRETQYF.

The V and J genes are TRBV7-2 and TRBJ1-2; D remains ambiguous. Germline CDR1 reads SGHTA; CDR2 reads FQGNSA. The CDR3 covers 13 residues. Trimming pared 4 bases from V and 7 bases from J, leaving 13 bases between. CDR3 sequence: CASSSLGPVGYTF. CDR3 coding DNA: TGTGCCAGCAGCTCCCTTGGCCCGGTTGGCTACACCTTC.

This clone was observed a handful of times. Here the CDR3 reads CASTLSGELFF. For the CDR3, the DNA is TGTGCCAGCACCCTAAGCGGGGAGCTGTTTTTT. V is TRBV2 and J is TRBJ2-2, with D hard to call. Trimming stripped 7 bases from V and 7 bases from J, with 7 bases between. CDR3 length: 11 residues. CDR1 is SNHLY, CDR2 FYNNEI, per germline.

This clone was seen only once. The chain joins TRBV18 to TRBJ1-5; D is unresolved. CDR3 length equals 15 residues. The germline V gene has CDR1 KGHSH and CDR2 LQKENI. The germline V and J ends were trimmed by 1 base and 5 bases, with 12 bases remaining between them. CDR3 bases: TGTGCCAGCTCACCACTCGGGGTGCTAGATCAGCCCCAGCATTTT. Its protein product is CASSPLGVLDQPQHF.

This chain links TRBV5-1 with TRBJ2-5, with 8 bases aligning to TRBD1. With 0 bases clipped from V and 6 bases from J, the junction kept 7 bases outside the gene matches. The CDR3 totals 15 residues. The germline V gene has CDR1 SGHRS and CDR2 YFSETQ. This CDR3 reads CASSLGTGQMKTQYF. CDR3 nucleotides: TGCGCCAGCAGCTTGGGGACAGGGCAAATGAAGACCCAGTACTTC. Together with reference TRBV5-1 and TRBJ2-5, the CDR3 gives the full variable domain: KAGVTQTPRYLIKTRGQQVTLSCSPISGHRSVSWYQQTPGQGLQFLFEYFSETQRNKGNFPGRFSGRQFSNSRSEMNVSTLELGDSALYLCASSLGTGQMKTQYFGPGTRLLVL.

This clone counts as medium-sized (0.01 to 0.1%). This chain joins TRBV6-5 and TRBJ2-7; 7 nucleotides line up with TRBD1. V lost 6 bases to trimming and J lost 2 bases; unmatched junction nucleotides: 1. The CDR3 has 12 amino acids. Germline V gene data show CDR1 as MNHEY and CDR2 as SVGAGI. The CDR3 DNA is TGTGCCAGCAGGCAGGGGGCCTACGAGCAGTACTTC. This codes for CASRQGAYEQYF.

This sequence joins TRBV27 and TRBJ1-3, with 7 bases lining up with TRBD1. This CDR3 spans 14 amino acids. Germline V gives CDR1 MNHEY, CDR2 SMNVEV (reference sequence). The junction had 4 bases not matched to a gene; V was cut back by 4 bases and J by 4 bases. The CDR3 DNA reads as TGTGCCAGCAGTTACCGGGACAGAGGAAACACCATATATTTT. This translates into CASSYRDRGNTIYF.

The chain joins TRBV19 to TRBJ2-5; TRBD2 aligns across 8 bases. CDR1 LNHDA and CDR2 SQIVND come from the germline V gene (reference sequence). The CDR3 consists of 17 residues. V lost 1 base, J lost 1 base, and 8 bases stayed unmatched. The CDR3 region has the DNA TGTGCCAGTAGTATAGCCAAAACTAGCGGAGGCCAAGAGACCCAGTACTTC. This codes for CASSIAKTSGGQETQYF.

The sample holds a few counts of this clone. The J gene is TRBJ1-5, the V gene TRBV6-1, with D perhaps matching TRBD1 (5 bases). The CDR3 is made up of 15 amino acids. The germline V and J ends were trimmed by 6 bases and 8 bases, with 20 bases remaining between them. Germline-derived CDR1 and CDR2 are MNHNS and SASEGT. CDR3 DNA: TGTGCCAGCAGCGGTCGTCTGGGGGGGGAGAAGCCCCAGCATTTT. Translating gives CASSGRLGGEKPQHF.

The chain combines TRBV11-2 with TRBJ2-2; D unclear. The V end lost 4 bases, the J end lost 4 bases, and 10 bases lay between the germline ends. CDR1 is SGHAT, CDR2 FQNNGV, per germline. The CDR3 has 14 amino acids. CDR3 sequence: CASSSALSTGELFF. CDR3 DNA: TGTGCCAGCAGCTCAGCTTTGAGCACCGGGGAGCTGTTTTTT.

This clone was observed a handful of times. J is TRBJ1-1 and V is TRBV5-4; D uncertain. Germline V gives CDR1 SGHNT, CDR2 YYREEE (reference sequence). Deletions cut 4 bases from V and 1 base from J, with 8 bases between. CDR3 size: 13 residues. Here the CDR3 reads CASSPTENTEAFF. Here the CDR3 DNA reads TGTGCCAGCAGCCCAACAGAGAACACTGAAGCTTTCTTT.

This clone was observed a handful of times. The chain carries TRBV7-9 and TRBJ1-1, with 8 bases lining up with TRBD1. The J segment lost 6 bases and the V segment lost 1 base, leaving 1 base of the junction unmatched. The length of the CDR3 is 13 residues. Germline V CDR1 and CDR2: SEHNR, FQNEAQ (reference sequence). Here the CDR3 reads CASSLGTGSEAFF. CDR3 nucleotides: TGTGCCAGCAGCTTAGGGACAGGGTCTGAAGCTTTCTTT.

The chain joins TRBV10-3 to TRBJ1-3; TRBD1 is a possible D gene (5 bases). V lost 9 bases, J lost 3 bases, and 33 bases lay in between. This CDR3 has 20 residues. Germline V CDR1 and CDR2: ENHRY, SYGVKD. The CDR3, as DNA: TGTGCCATAGTTTCCGAGGTGGGTGGGGGAAAGGATACGTGTGGAAACACCATATATTTT. Amino acids: CAIVSEVGGGKDTCGNTIYF.

This clone was recorded once. The CDR3 region is CASSYVPAPEQYF. Written as DNA, the CDR3 is TGTGCCAGCAGCTACGTTCCCGCGCCCGAGCAGTACTTC. V and J are TRBV7-9 and TRBJ2-7, with D unresolved. The CDR3 totals 13 residues. Trimming pared 4 bases from V and 6 bases from J, leaving 13 bases between. In germline, CDR1 is SEHNR, CDR2 FQNEAQ (reference sequence).

The chain recombines TRBV10-3 with TRBJ1-2, with 7 bases matching TRBD1. The CDR3 contains 14 residues. CDR1 is ENHRY and CDR2 is SYGVKD in the germline V gene. V lost 10 bases to trimming and J lost 1 base; unmatched junction nucleotides: 9. Here the CDR3 DNA reads TGTGCCACAAGGGACAGCGACGTTAACTATGGCTACACCTTC. As protein: CATRDSDVNYGYTF.

The chain is built from TRBV7-9 and TRBJ1-1; D unresolved. The CDR3 has 13 amino acids. Per germline, CDR1 SEHNR and CDR2 FQNEAQ (reference sequence). Trimming removed 1 base from V and 1 base from J, with 4 bases in between. The CDR3 nucleotides are TGTGCCAGCAGCTTAGACCCGAACACTGAAGCTTTCTTT. Encoded protein: CASSLDPNTEAFF.

The genes are TRBV19 and TRBJ1-5, with D possibly matching TRBD1 (5 bases). CDR3 length: 15 residues. The germline CDR1 and CDR2 sequences are LNHDA and SQIVND (reference sequence). V lost 10 bases, J lost 0 bases, and 16 bases lay in between. In nucleotides, the CDR3 is TGTGCCACCTCGCGGGGCGTATATAGCAATCAGCCCCAGCATTTT. The encoded protein is CATSRGVYSNQPQHF.

The chain employs TRBV6-1 and TRBJ2-1; D remains ambiguous. Trimming shortened V by 6 bases and J by 0 bases, and 9 bases separated the two germline ends. Germline V gene lookup returns CDR1 MNHNS and CDR2 SASEGT. This CDR3 has 14 amino acids. Here the CDR3 DNA reads TGTGCCAGCAGAGCAATGAGCTCCTACAATGAGCAGTTCTTC. Protein sequence: CASRAMSSYNEQFF.

The rearrangement links TRBV2 to TRBJ2-3; no firm D call. Per germline, CDR1 SNHLY and CDR2 FYNNEI. The CDR3 sequence is 14 residues long. Trimming pared 2 bases from V and 4 bases from J, leaving 10 bases between. The CDR3 DNA is TGTGCCAGCAGTGAACAGTCCCCGGCAGATACGCAGTATTTT. Translated, it gives CASSEQSPADTQYF.

The rearrangement links TRBV2 to TRBJ2-3; 9 bases align to TRBD1. The germline CDR1 and CDR2 sequences are SNHLY and FYNNEI. This CDR3 contains 15 residues. V lost 6 bases and J lost 4; bases outside the gene matches: 8. CDR3 loop: CASRPDRGGADTQYF. DNA of the CDR3: TGTGCCAGCAGGCCGGACAGGGGAGGTGCAGATACGCAGTATTTT. The full variable domain, with the rest looked up from reference TRBV2 and TRBJ2-3, is EPEVTQTPSHQVTQMGQEVILRCVPISNHLYFYWYRQILGQKVEFLVSFYNNEISEKSEIFDDQFSVERPDGSNFTLKIRSTKLEDSAMYFCASRPDRGGADTQYFGPGTRLTVL.

As to this clone: One end of the junction does not line up with germline, which may come from a read error. This rearrangement joins TRBV11-2 to TRBJ1-2; 8 nucleotides agree with TRBD1. CDR1 is SGHAT and CDR2 is FQNNGV in the germline V gene. CDR3 length equals 15 residues. This CDR3 reads CASSTIDRGNFGYTF. The CDR3 DNA sequence: TGTGCCAGCAGCACCATCGACAGGGGCAACTTTGGCTACACCTTC. Based on the CDR3 plus reference TRBV11-2 and TRBJ1-2, the full variable domain is EAGVAQSPRYKIIEKRQSVAFWCNPISGHATLYWYQQILGQGPKLLIQFQNNGVVDDSQLPKDRFSAERLKGVDSTLKIQPAKLEDSAVYLCASSTIDRGNFGYTFGSGTRLTVV.

This chain connects TRBV19 to TRBJ2-3, with TRBD1 matching 9 bases. The CDR3 has 13 amino acids. Per the germline V gene, CDR1 is LNHDA and CDR2 is SQIVND (reference sequence). J was trimmed by 2 bases and V by 10 bases; bases with no gene match: 4. CDR3 in DNA: TGTGCCATACGGGACAGGGCCACAGATACGCAGTATTTT. Translation gives CAIRDRATDTQYF.

This clone appeared a few times. The chain joins TRBV4-3 to TRBJ2-6, with a weak D call TRBD1 (5 bases). From germline, CDR1 is LGHNA and CDR2 YSLEER. This CDR3 has 15 amino acids. Trimming removed 2 bases from V and 4 bases from J, with 9 bases in between. The CDR3 region is CASSQKDTGANVLTF. As DNA, the CDR3 is TGCGCCAGCAGCCAAAAGGACACCGGGGCCAACGTCCTGACTTTC.

This clone was seen a handful of times. The chain employs TRBV7-9 and TRBJ1-1; D is unresolved. Trimming stripped 4 bases from V and 5 bases from J, with 11 bases between. The CDR3 spans 13 residues. Germline V CDR1 and CDR2: SEHNR, FQNEAQ (reference sequence). The CDR3 DNA sequence: TGTGCCAGCAGCTCGACCCCGGGGACTGAAGCTTTCTTT. This sequence encodes CASSSTPGTEAFF. Filled out from reference TRBV7-9 and TRBJ1-1, the complete variable domain reads DTGVSQNPRHKITKRGQNVTFRCDPISEHNRLYWYRQTLGQGPEFLTYFQNEAQLEKSRLLSDRFSAERPKGSFSTLEIQRTEQGDSAMYLCASSSTPGTEAFFGQGTRLTVV.

The chain carries TRBV27 and TRBJ1-6, with D unresolved. The CDR3 consists of 16 residues. In germline, CDR1 is MNHEY, CDR2 SMNVEV (reference sequence). V lost 6 bases, J lost 0 bases, and 12 bases lay in between. The CDR3 protein is CASSRVGSSYNSPLHF. The DNA for the CDR3 is TGTGCCAGCAGCCGGGTCGGGAGCTCCTATAATTCACCCCTCCACTTT.

V usage is TRBV18 and J usage is TRBJ1-2; no clear D. Trimming removed 0 bases at V and 5 bases at J, with 7 bases between. The CDR3 spans 13 residues. The V gene's germline CDR1 is KGHSH and CDR2 LQKENI. The DNA for the CDR3 is TGTGCCAGCTCACCACCTTCTGCGTATGGCTACACCTTC. It codes for CASSPPSAYGYTF.

This chain uses TRBV27 with TRBJ1-5; weak D call: TRBD1 (6 bases). Germline values: CDR1 MNHEY, CDR2 SMNVEV (reference sequence). This CDR3 spans 14 amino acids. V lost 6 bases and J 6 bases, leaving 15 bases between the germline ends. This CDR3 is CASRPDRLGQPQHF. DNA for the CDR3: TGTGCCAGCAGGCCCGACAGGCTGGGTCAGCCCCAGCATTTT.

The V and J genes are TRBV2 and TRBJ1-6, with no clear D. Germline V gives CDR1 SNHLY, CDR2 FYNNEI. The CDR3 extends over 13 amino acids. The germline V and J ends were trimmed by 6 bases and 6 bases, with 9 bases remaining between them. The CDR3 nucleotides read TGTGCCAGCAGCCGGGAATCTAATTCACCCCTCCACTTT. This sequence encodes CASSRESNSPLHF.

The chain employs TRBV14 and TRBJ1-1; D may be TRBD1 (6 bases). Germline lookup yields CDR1 SGHDN and CDR2 FVKESK. The CDR3 runs 14 residues. The V end lost 4 bases, the J end lost 0 bases, and 9 bases lay between the germline ends. The CDR3 region has the DNA TGTGCCAGCAGCCCGAAGGGGGTGAACACTGAAGCTTTCTTT. This translates into CASSPKGVNTEAFF.